This TCR beta chain is drawn from a study of blood T cell repertoires in COVID-19. Per the study methods: Reference gene primer amplification yielded estimated nucleated cell counts. Repertoires were generated with immunoSEQ multiplex PCR, while TCRdb's copy carries only in-frame clones and drops some. The V and J calls and the clone size are those of that table, but D and trimming were determined from the DNA. The sample gives about 58,000 clones, 65% to 90% of which show up once; roughly 10% is in the top ten. Looked up from germline, CDR1 is SGHAT and CDR2 is FQNNGV. There are 11 residues in the CDR3. With respect to this clone: The junction and the germline gene differ at one end; a read error may be behind it.

The sequence came from a man aged 45-65 years with COVID-19, enrolled during active disease. The chain carries TRBV11-2 and TRBJ2-7; perhaps TRBD2 as D (5 bases). Input material: peripheral blood. Written as DNA, the CDR3 is TGTGCCAGCAGCTCCAGCTTGACTACCTCCTTC. Protein product: CASSSSLTTSF.